These T cell receptor beta chains were read from a single sample in a study of preoperative IRX-2 immunotherapy in early breast cancer. Sequenced by immunoSEQ multiplex PCR; TCRdb stores in-frame clones only, minus some. The data contain 35,000 to 50,000 clones, just under 95% of them singletons. The specimen comprised tumor tissue, sampled after IRX-2 immunotherapy. The receptors originated from a human donor with breast cancer. The CDR3 runs from the conserved cysteine through the conserved F or W. The D gene is left open where the match is weak. Expanded clones get a size class; other rows say once, few or many, or leave the size out.

j_gene: TRBJ2-7; abundance: .; v_gene: TRBV6-1; d_gene: TRBD1; CDR3nt: TGTGCCAGCGTAGATCGGGACAGGGACTACGAGCAGTACTTC; CDR3aa: CASVDRDRDYEQYF
j_gene: TRBJ2-3; abundance: once; v_gene: TRBV13; d_gene: .; CDR3nt: TGTGCCAGCAGCTTGGCCCCAGATACGCAGTATTTT; CDR3aa: CASSLAPDTQYF
j_gene: TRBJ2-6; abundance: .; v_gene: TRBV7-6; d_gene: .; CDR3nt: TGTGCCAGCAGCCGCCCCTCAGGGGATGGGGCCAACGTCCTGACTTTC; CDR3aa: CASSRPSGDGANVLTF
j_gene: TRBJ1-3; abundance: .; v_gene: TRBV19; d_gene: .; CDR3nt: TGTGCCAGCGCTATTTTGCCTTCTGGAAACACCATATATTTT; CDR3aa: CASAILPSGNTIYF
j_gene: TRBJ1-1; abundance: .; v_gene: TRBV7-9; d_gene: .; CDR3nt: TGTGCCAGCAGCAAACAGAGTCTGAGATCCCCCAACACTGAAGCTTTCTTT; CDR3aa: CASSKQSLRSPNTEAFF
j_gene: TRBJ1-4; abundance: .; v_gene: TRBV15; d_gene: TRBD1; CDR3nt: TGTGCCACCAGCAGAGACCGATCTGGGACAGGGGATGAAAAACTGTTTTTT; CDR3aa: CATSRDRSGTGDEKLFF
j_gene: TRBJ1-1; abundance: .; v_gene: TRBV15; d_gene: .; CDR3nt: TGTGCCACCAGCATCACAGGGAACACTGAAGCTTTCTTT; CDR3aa: CATSITGNTEAFF
j_gene: TRBJ1-4; abundance: .; v_gene: TRBV5-1; d_gene: .; CDR3nt: TGCGCCAGCAGCTTGAGGAGAAATGAAAAACTGTTTTTT; CDR3aa: CASSLRRNEKLFF
j_gene: TRBJ1-2; abundance: .; v_gene: TRBV28; d_gene: TRBD1; CDR3nt: TGTGCCAGTACGACCGGGACAGGGGGAAGGGAAGGCTACACCTTC; CDR3aa: CASTTGTGGREGYTF
j_gene: TRBJ1-5; abundance: .; v_gene: TRBV29-1; d_gene: .; CDR3nt: TGCAGCGTTGTGTCTGGTAGCAATCAGCCCCAGCATTTT; CDR3aa: CSVVSGSNQPQHF
j_gene: TRBJ2-3; abundance: .; v_gene: TRBV6-1; d_gene: .; CDR3nt: TGTGCCATTTCCCCTGCCATCCCCCCGCGAGATACGCAGTATTTT; CDR3aa: CAISPAIPPRDTQYF
j_gene: TRBJ2-5; abundance: .; v_gene: TRBV20-1; d_gene: .; CDR3nt: TGCAGTGCAAAGGACAGTCGGGAGCAGTACTTC; CDR3aa: CSAKDSREQYF
j_gene: TRBJ2-5; abundance: .; v_gene: TRBV19; d_gene: TRBD1; CDR3nt: TGTGCCCCGACAGGGGGCCAAGAGACCCAGTACTTC; CDR3aa: CAPTGGQETQYF
j_gene: TRBJ2-1; abundance: .; v_gene: TRBV6-5; d_gene: TRBD2; CDR3nt: TGTGCCAGCAGTTACAAGCGGGAATTCTACAATGAGCAGTTCTTC; CDR3aa: CASSYKREFYNEQFF
j_gene: TRBJ2-6; abundance: .; v_gene: TRBV15; d_gene: .; CDR3nt: TGTGCCACCAGCAGAACAGGGTCCAACGTCCTGACTTTC; CDR3aa: CATSRTGSNVLTF
j_gene: TRBJ1-6; abundance: .; v_gene: TRBV2; d_gene: TRBD1; CDR3nt: TGTGCCAGCATTAACAGGGGCAGGAGAAGTTCACCCCTCCACTTT; CDR3aa: CASINRGRRSSPLHF
j_gene: TRBJ1-1; abundance: .; v_gene: TRBV7-2; d_gene: TRBD1; CDR3nt: TGTGCCAGCAGCGACAGGGTTAGGGCTTTCTTT; CDR3aa: CASSDRVRAFF
j_gene: TRBJ1-1; abundance: .; v_gene: TRBV27; d_gene: .; CDR3nt: TGTGCCAGCAGCCCATACCCTCCAGGCGTTGAAGCTTTCTTT; CDR3aa: CASSPYPPGVEAFF
j_gene: TRBJ2-3; abundance: .; v_gene: TRBV4-1; d_gene: TRBD2; CDR3nt: TGCGCCAGCAGCCCTTGGACGGGGGGGATAGATACGCAGTATTTT; CDR3aa: CASSPWTGGIDTQYF
j_gene: TRBJ1-5; abundance: .; v_gene: TRBV4-2; d_gene: TRBD1; CDR3nt: TGTGCCAGCAGCCAAGGAGGGACAGGGAATCAGCCCCAGCATTTT; CDR3aa: CASSQGGTGNQPQHF
j_gene: TRBJ1-2; abundance: .; v_gene: TRBV28; d_gene: .; CDR3nt: TGTGCCAGCAGTTTAGGGGGTAGGGATAGTGGCTACACCTTC; CDR3aa: CASSLGGRDSGYTF
j_gene: TRBJ1-1; abundance: .; v_gene: TRBV28; d_gene: .; CDR3nt: TGTGCCAGCAGGGAGACACTTATGAACACTGAAGCTTTCTTT; CDR3aa: CASRETLMNTEAFF
j_gene: TRBJ2-3; abundance: .; v_gene: TRBV5-4; d_gene: .; CDR3nt: TGTGCCAGCAGTTTAGCGGAGTGGTCAGATACGCAGTATTTT; CDR3aa: CASSLAEWSDTQYF
j_gene: TRBJ2-5; abundance: .; v_gene: TRBV4-1; d_gene: .; CDR3nt: TGCGCCAGCAGCCACATAGCGGCCAGGTCTGCCCAGTACTTC; CDR3aa: CASSHIAARSAQYF
j_gene: TRBJ1-5; abundance: .; v_gene: TRBV15; d_gene: .; CDR3nt: TGTGCCACCAGCAGATCCCCATCGGGACTGATCAATCAGCCCCAGCATTTT; CDR3aa: CATSRSPSGLINQPQHF
j_gene: TRBJ2-2; abundance: .; v_gene: TRBV5-8; d_gene: .; CDR3nt: TGTGCCAGCAGCTTACTGAGTTACGGGGAGCTGTTTTTT; CDR3aa: CASSLLSYGELFF
j_gene: TRBJ2-7; abundance: .; v_gene: TRBV5-4; d_gene: .; CDR3nt: TGTGCCAGCAGCCCCCGCGCTGAGCCCTACGAGCAGTACTTC; CDR3aa: CASSPRAEPYEQYF
j_gene: TRBJ1-1; abundance: once; v_gene: TRBV7-9; d_gene: .; CDR3nt: TGTGCCAGCAGCTTTCCGAACACTGAAGCTTTCTTT; CDR3aa: CASSFPNTEAFF
j_gene: TRBJ1-5; abundance: .; v_gene: TRBV11-2; d_gene: .; CDR3nt: TGTGCCAGCAGTAGGGGTTTCGGGGATCAGCCCCAGCATTTT; CDR3aa: CASSRGFGDQPQHF
j_gene: TRBJ2-7; abundance: .; v_gene: TRBV7-2; d_gene: .; CDR3nt: TGTGCCAGCAGCCTTACCACTAGAGGCGTGGGCGAGCAGTACTTC; CDR3aa: CASSLTTRGVGEQYF
j_gene: TRBJ2-2; abundance: .; v_gene: TRBV11-2; d_gene: .; CDR3nt: TGTGCCAGCAGTCAAAACACCGGGGAGCTGTTTTTT; CDR3aa: CASSQNTGELFF